One T cell receptor (beta chain) is described in this entry. This record comes from a study of blood T cell repertoires in COVID-19. About the study: The analysed material was cDNA or gDNA that came from T cells, B-cell-depleted T cells, or PBMCs.

The germline CDR1 and CDR2 sequences are ENHRY and SYGVKD. V trimming: 5 bases; J trimming: 4 bases; junction bases outside the gene matches: 2. The CDR3 is 13 amino acids. The authors' processing: The assay estimated nucleated cells by amplifying reference gene primers. Method: immunoSEQ multiplex PCR; TCRdb's copy keeps in-frame clones and lacks some. The V and J calls and the clone size are those of that table, but D and trimming were determined from the DNA. The table includes 210,000 or so clones, over 75% detected once. This TCR was sampled from a woman older than 75 with active or convalescent COVID-19. The sample comprised peripheral blood. This chain uses TRBV10-3 with TRBJ1-5; 7 bases match TRBD1. The CDR3 reads CAISRDRNQPQHF. DNA for the CDR3: TGTGCCATCAGTCGGGACAGAAATCAGCCCCAGCATTTT.